This T cell receptor (beta chain) was retrieved from a study of cytomegalovirus exposure and HLA in healthy donors. On the study more broadly: In an earlier analysis, around 120 million unique TCR beta sequences were found from about 180 million T cells. Findings and limits, study-wide: The study recorded about 160 TCR beta chains that were cytomegalovirus-associated.

Regarding this clone: Its target is unknown.

Primers: 60 Vbeta forward and 13 Jbeta reverse. Sequencing was performed with immunoSEQ multiplex PCR; in TCRdb, only in-frame clones are kept and a portion is missing. The sample is made up of under 250,000 clones, and the top ten hold 1.1% of it. Trimming took off 2 bases at V and 2 bases at J, with 6 bases between the two ends. Per germline, CDR1 KGHSH and CDR2 LQKENI. This CDR3 has 13 amino acids. Sequences were obtained from PBMCs. The clonotype comes from a girl aged 2-10 years in good health and CMV-seropositive. The chain has TRBV18 and TRBJ2-5; D is unclear. The chain's CDR3 is CASSPVRQETQYF. For the CDR3, the DNA is TGTGCCAGCTCACCAGTCAGACAAGAGACCCAGTACTTC.